This T cell receptor beta chain was sequenced for a study of shared clonotypes between healthy human individuals. Measured with immunoSEQ multiplex PCR; TCRdb has only the in-frame clones, and not every one. In the table there are about 2.4 million clones, roughly 93% of which are singletons. Whole-study results and caveats: Among donors, clonotype sharing was expected to be affected by sequencing depth.

The trim removed 4 bases at V and 2 bases at J, leaving 7 bases unmatched. The CDR3 consists of 16 residues. The V gene's germline CDR1 is SGHRS and CDR2 YFSETQ. As for this clone: The antigen remains unidentified.

This sequence joins TRBV5-1 and TRBJ2-1, with 9 bases identical to TRBD2. Sequences were obtained from naive CD4+ T cells from PBMCs. Stated subset: CD45RA+ positively selected. The source of this sequence is a man younger than 35 in good health. Some clones in this sample may be carry-over from other donors' samples. Written as DNA, the CDR3 is TGCGCCAGCAGCCCTGATCCTAGCGGGGCCTACAATGAGCAGTTCTTC. Its protein is CASSPDPSGAYNEQFF.